Shown below are 14 T cell receptor beta chains from a single sample sequenced in a study of cytomegalovirus exposure and HLA in healthy donors. Primers: 60 Vbeta forward and 13 Jbeta reverse. Clones were read by immunoSEQ multiplex PCR, and TCRdb kept only the in-frame ones, dropping some. The sample lists 100,000 or so clones, 74% occurring once. The sample taken for sequencing was PBMCs. All receptors come from a human donor in good health.

The V call is TRBV6-1, the J call TRBJ1-3; 9 bases match TRBD1. Germline CDR1 MNHNS, CDR2 SASEGT. CDR3 length: 14 residues. V shed 6 bases and J 0 bases; nucleotides not matched to a gene: 0. CDR3 residues: CASRTGGSGNTIYF. As DNA, the CDR3 is TGTGCCAGCAGGACAGGGGGCTCTGGAAACACCATATATTTT.

The J gene is TRBJ1-6, the V gene TRBV13, with D unclear. Germline-derived CDR1 and CDR2 are PRHDT and FYEKMQ (reference sequence). Trimming removed 3 bases from V and 7 bases from J, with 13 bases in between. The CDR3 consists of 15 residues. The CDR3 loop is CASSFGIIQNSPLHF. The CDR3 bases are TGTGCCAGCAGCTTCGGGATAATCCAAAATTCACCCCTCCACTTT.

CDR3 amino acids: CASSERAGGDNEQFF. In nucleotides, the CDR3 is TGTGCCAGCAGTGAAAGAGCGGGGGGGGACAATGAGCAGTTCTTC. V and J are TRBV2 and TRBJ2-1, with 10 nucleotides matching TRBD2. The CDR3 extends over 15 amino acids. Trimming at V came to 2 bases and at J to 5 bases, leaving 3 bases not matched to a gene. CDR1 and CDR2 from the germline V gene are SNHLY and FYNNEI.

Only a few counts were recorded for this clone. This chain uses TRBV28 with TRBJ1-2; 7 bases are shared with TRBD1. Trimming at V came to 5 bases and at J to 7 bases, leaving 4 bases not matched to a gene. Germline CDR1 and CDR2: MDHEN and SYDVKM. The CDR3 is made up of 12 amino acids. The CDR3 DNA follows: TGTGCCAGCAGTCCACGACAGGGTGGCTACACCTTC. Its protein product is CASSPRQGGYTF.

The gene calls are TRBV10-3 and TRBJ2-3, with 7 bases identical to TRBD2. V gave up 11 bases and J gave up 2 bases; unmatched junction bases: 7. The CDR3 is made up of 13 amino acids. CDR1 ENHRY and CDR2 SYGVKD come from the germline V gene. CDR3: CAVGDYTTDTQYF. The CDR3 nucleotides are TGTGCCGTTGGGGACTACACCACAGATACGCAGTATTTT.

The chain has TRBV11-2 and TRBJ1-4, with TRBD1 matching 7 bases. The V gene's germline CDR1 is SGHAT and CDR2 FQNNGV. CDR3 size: 15 residues. With 6 bases clipped from V and 0 bases from J, the junction kept 4 bases outside the gene matches. The CDR3 region is CASSPDRATNEKLFF. The CDR3 nucleotides are TGTGCCAGCAGTCCTGACAGGGCAACTAATGAAAAACTGTTTTTT.

As regards this clone: At the DNA level, this CDR3 is encoded by other sequences in the same sample as well. The chain employs TRBV6-1 and TRBJ2-2; 11 bases are shared with TRBD2. Losses at the gene ends were 7 bases for V and 11 bases for J; bases not matched to a gene: 12. Germline loops: CDR1 MNHNS, CDR2 SASEGT. This CDR3 has 15 residues. DNA for the CDR3: TGTGCCAGCATCCCGGGGGGGACTAGCGGCCGAGAGCTGTTTTTT. Translated, it gives CASIPGGTSGRELFF.

The CDR3 bases are TGTGCCAGCAGGCCACACCTGAACACCGGGGAGCTGTTTTTT. This gives the protein CASRPHLNTGELFF. The V and J genes are TRBV28 and TRBJ2-2; D ambiguous. This CDR3 comprises 14 residues. The germline gives CDR1 MDHEN, CDR2 SYDVKM. The V and J ends lost 6 bases and 1 base respectively, with 9 bases between them.

This clone was detected only a few times. Here the CDR3 reads CASSLTGTGELFF. DNA of the CDR3: TGTGCCAGTAGTTTAACAGGGACCGGGGAGCTGTTTTTT. The chain has TRBV19 and TRBJ2-2; tentatively, D is TRBD1 (6 bases). Germline lookup yields CDR1 LNHDA and CDR2 SQIVND (reference sequence). V was shortened by 5 bases and J by 5 bases, with 9 bases between the two germline ends. The CDR3 is made up of 13 amino acids.

This chain uses TRBV5-1 with TRBJ2-5; no definite D call. V was cut by 4 bases and J by 2 bases, with 15 bases left in between. This CDR3 is 15 amino acids long. In germline, CDR1 is SGHRS, CDR2 YFSETQ. CDR3 in DNA: TGCGCCAGCAGCCCTGCGCTGGGCAAGCAAGAGACCCAGTACTTC. Translation gives CASSPALGKQETQYF.

This chain joins TRBV27 and TRBJ1-6; 7 nucleotides line up with TRBD1. CDR1 MNHEY and CDR2 SMNVEV come from the germline V gene (reference sequence). Trimming cost V 6 bases and J 7 bases; bases outside gene matches: 6. The CDR3 has 14 residues. CDR3 in amino acids: CASRPDRKNSPLHF. CDR3 nucleotide sequence: TGTGCCAGCAGACCGGACAGGAAAAATTCACCCCTCCACTTT.

This chain links TRBV27 with TRBJ2-7; 7 bases fit TRBD2. The CDR3 length is 14 residues. V lost 6 bases and J lost 3; bases outside the gene matches: 8. Germline CDR1 and CDR2: MNHEY and SMNVEV (reference sequence). The CDR3 here is CASRSRLAVYEQYF. In DNA, the CDR3 is TGTGCCAGCAGAAGTCGACTAGCTGTCTACGAGCAGTACTTC.

This clone was detected only once. This chain joins TRBV5-1 and TRBJ2-3, with 8 bases lining up with TRBD1. Germline CDR1 is SGHRS and CDR2 is YFSETQ. V lost 0 bases, J lost 4 bases, and 7 bases stayed unmatched. This CDR3 region has 16 residues. This chain's CDR3 is CASSLGDRGKADTQYF. DNA of the CDR3: TGCGCCAGCAGCTTGGGTGACAGGGGTAAAGCAGATACGCAGTATTTT.

In DNA form, the CDR3 reads TGCGCCAGCAGCCAACAGGGGATTAGTGGCGAGCAGTACTTC. Encoded protein: CASSQQGISGEQYF. V is TRBV5-1 and J is TRBJ2-7; 7 positions match TRBD1. V lost 4 bases, J lost 6 bases, and 10 bases stayed unmatched. Germline V gene sequence: CDR1 SGHRS, CDR2 YFSETQ. CDR3 size: 14 residues. Supplemented by reference TRBV5-1 and TRBJ2-7, the full variable domain reads KAGVTQTPRYLIKTRGQQVTLSCSPISGHRSVSWYQQTPGQGLQFLFEYFSETQRNKGNFPGRFSGRQFSNSRSEMNVSTLELGDSALYLCASSQQGISGEQYFGPGTRLTVT.